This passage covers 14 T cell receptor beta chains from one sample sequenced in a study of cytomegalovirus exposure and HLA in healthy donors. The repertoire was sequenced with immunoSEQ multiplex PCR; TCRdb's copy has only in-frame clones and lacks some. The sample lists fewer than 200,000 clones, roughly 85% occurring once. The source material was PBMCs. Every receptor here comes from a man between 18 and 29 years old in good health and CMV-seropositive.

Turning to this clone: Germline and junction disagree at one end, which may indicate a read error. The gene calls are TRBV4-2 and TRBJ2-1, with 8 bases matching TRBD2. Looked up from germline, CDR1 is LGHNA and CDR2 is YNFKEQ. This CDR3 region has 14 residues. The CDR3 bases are TGTGCCAGCAGCCAAGAGGTGCGGGAGGCCCTTCCGGTCTTC. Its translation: CASSQEVREALPVF.

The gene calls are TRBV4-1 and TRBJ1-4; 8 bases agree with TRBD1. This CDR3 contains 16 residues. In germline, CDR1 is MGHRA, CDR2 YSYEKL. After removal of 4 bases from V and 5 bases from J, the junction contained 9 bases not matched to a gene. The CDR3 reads CASSLGTGLLNEKLFF. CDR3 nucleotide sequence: TGCGCCAGCAGCCTAGGGACAGGTCTACTCAATGAAAAACTGTTTTTT.

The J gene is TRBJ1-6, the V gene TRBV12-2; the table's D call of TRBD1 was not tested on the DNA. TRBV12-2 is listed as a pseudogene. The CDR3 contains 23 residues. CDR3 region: CASRLGPAGGRSRGRGYNSPLHF. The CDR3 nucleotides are TGTGCAAGTCGCTTAGGACCCGCAGGGGGGAGGAGCCGGGGGCGGGGATATAATTCACCCCTCCACTTT.

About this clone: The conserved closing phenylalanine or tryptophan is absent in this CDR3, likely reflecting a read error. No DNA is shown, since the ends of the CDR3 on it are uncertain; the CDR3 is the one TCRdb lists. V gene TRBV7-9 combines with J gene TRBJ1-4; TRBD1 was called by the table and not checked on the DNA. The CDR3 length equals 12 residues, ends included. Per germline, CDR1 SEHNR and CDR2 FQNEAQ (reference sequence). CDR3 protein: CASSLDPQVPIY.

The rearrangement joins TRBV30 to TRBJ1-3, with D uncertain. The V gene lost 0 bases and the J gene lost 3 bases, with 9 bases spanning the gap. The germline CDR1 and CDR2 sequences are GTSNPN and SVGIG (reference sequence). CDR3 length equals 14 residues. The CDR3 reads CAWSVVLYGNTIYF. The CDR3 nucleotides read TGTGCCTGGAGTGTAGTACTGTATGGAAACACCATATATTTT.

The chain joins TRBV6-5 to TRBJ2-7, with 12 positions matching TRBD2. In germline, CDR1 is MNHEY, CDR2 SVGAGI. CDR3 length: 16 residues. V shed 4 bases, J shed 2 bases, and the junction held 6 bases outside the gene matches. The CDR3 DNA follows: TGTGCCAGCAGTTCCCCCGGACTAGCGGGGACCTACGAGCAGTACTTC. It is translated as CASSSPGLAGTYEQYF.

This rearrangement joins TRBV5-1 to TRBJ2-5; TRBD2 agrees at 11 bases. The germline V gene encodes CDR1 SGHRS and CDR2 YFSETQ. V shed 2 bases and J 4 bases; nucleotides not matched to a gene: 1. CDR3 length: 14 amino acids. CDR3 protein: CASSLLAGAETQYF. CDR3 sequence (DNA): TGCGCCAGCAGCTTACTAGCGGGGGCAGAGACCCAGTACTTC. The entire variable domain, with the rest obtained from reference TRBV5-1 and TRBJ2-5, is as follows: KAGVTQTPRYLIKTRGQQVTLSCSPISGHRSVSWYQQTPGQGLQFLFEYFSETQRNKGNFPGRFSGRQFSNSRSEMNVSTLELGDSALYLCASSLLAGAETQYFGPGTRLLVL.

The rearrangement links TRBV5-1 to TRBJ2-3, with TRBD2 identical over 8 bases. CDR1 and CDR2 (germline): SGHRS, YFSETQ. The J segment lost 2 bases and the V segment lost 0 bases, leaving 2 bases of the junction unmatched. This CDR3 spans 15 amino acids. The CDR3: CASSLGRGDTDTQYF. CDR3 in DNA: TGCGCCAGCAGCTTGGGGCGGGGGGACACAGATACGCAGTATTTT.

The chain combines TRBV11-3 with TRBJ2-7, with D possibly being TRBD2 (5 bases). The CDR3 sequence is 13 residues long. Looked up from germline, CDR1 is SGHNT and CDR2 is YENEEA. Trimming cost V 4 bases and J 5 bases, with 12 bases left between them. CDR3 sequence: CASSSEGFNEQYF. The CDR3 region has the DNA TGTGCCAGCAGCTCTGAGGGCTTCAACGAGCAGTACTTC.

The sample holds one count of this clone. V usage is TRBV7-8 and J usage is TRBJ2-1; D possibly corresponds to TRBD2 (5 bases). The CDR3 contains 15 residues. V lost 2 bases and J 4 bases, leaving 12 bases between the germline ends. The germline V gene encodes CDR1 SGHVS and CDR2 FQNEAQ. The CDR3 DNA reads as TGTGCCAGCAGCTTATTACGGGAACAGTACAATGAGCAGTTCTTC. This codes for CASSLLREQYNEQFF. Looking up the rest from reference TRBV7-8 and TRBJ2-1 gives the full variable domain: GAGVSQSPRYKVAKRGQDVALRCDPISGHVSLFWYQQALGQGPEFLTYFQNEAQLDKSGLPSDRFFAERPEGSVSTLKIQRTQQEDSAVYLCASSLLREQYNEQFFGPGTRLTVL.

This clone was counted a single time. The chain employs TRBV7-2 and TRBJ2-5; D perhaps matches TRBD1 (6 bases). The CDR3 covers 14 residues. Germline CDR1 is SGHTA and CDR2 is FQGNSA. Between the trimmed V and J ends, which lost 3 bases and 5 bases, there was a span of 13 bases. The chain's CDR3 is CASSFGPGAETQYF. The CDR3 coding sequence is TGTGCCAGCAGCTTCGGCCCAGGGGCGGAGACCCAGTACTTC.

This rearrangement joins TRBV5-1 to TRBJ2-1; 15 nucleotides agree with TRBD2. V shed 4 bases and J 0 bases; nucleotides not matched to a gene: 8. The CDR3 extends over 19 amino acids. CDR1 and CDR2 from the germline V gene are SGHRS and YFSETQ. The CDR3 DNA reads TGCGCCAGCAGCCCGGGACTAGCGGGAGGTTTGAGCTCCTACAATGAGCAGTTCTTC. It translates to CASSPGLAGGLSSYNEQFF.

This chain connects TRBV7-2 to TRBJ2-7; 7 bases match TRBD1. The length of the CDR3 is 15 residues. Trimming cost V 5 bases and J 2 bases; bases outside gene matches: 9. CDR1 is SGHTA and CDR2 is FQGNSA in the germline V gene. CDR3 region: CASSPTTGIAYEQYF. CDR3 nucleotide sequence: TGTGCCAGCAGCCCGACGACAGGGATAGCCTACGAGCAGTACTTC.

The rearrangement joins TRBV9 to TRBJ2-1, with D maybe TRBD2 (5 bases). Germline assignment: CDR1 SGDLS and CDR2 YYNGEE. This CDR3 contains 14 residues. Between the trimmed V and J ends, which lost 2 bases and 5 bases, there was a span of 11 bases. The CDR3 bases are TGTGCCAGCAGCGTTCTGAGGGATCACAATGAGCAGTTCTTC. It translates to CASSVLRDHNEQFF.